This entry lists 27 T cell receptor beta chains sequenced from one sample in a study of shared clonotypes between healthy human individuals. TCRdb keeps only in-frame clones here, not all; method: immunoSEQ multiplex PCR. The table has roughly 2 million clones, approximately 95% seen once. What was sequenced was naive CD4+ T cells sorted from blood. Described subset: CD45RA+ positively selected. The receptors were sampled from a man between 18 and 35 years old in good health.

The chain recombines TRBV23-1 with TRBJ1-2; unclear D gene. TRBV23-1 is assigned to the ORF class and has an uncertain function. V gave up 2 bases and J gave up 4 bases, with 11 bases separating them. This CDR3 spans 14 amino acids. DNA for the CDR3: TGCGCCAGCAGTCAAACCCATTCACTCTATGGCTACACCTTC. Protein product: CASSQTHSLYGYTF.

Here the CDR3 reads CASRAMNTGELFF. The CDR3 DNA is TGTGCCAGCAGGGCCATGAACACCGGGGAGCTGTTTTTT. The rearrangement joins TRBV6-4 to TRBJ2-2; no clear D. This CDR3 spans 13 amino acids. The ends were cut back, 6 bases at V and 1 base at J, with 6 bases in the middle. Germline CDR1 reads MRHNA; CDR2 reads SNTAGT.

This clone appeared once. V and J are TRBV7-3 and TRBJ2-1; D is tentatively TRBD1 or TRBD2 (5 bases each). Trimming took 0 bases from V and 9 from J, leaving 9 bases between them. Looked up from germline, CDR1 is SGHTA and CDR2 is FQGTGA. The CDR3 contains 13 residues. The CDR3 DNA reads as TGTGCCAGCAGCTTAACGGCCGGGACTGAGCAGTTCTTC. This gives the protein CASSLTAGTEQFF. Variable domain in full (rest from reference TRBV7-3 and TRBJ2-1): GAGVSQTPSNKVTEKGKYVELRCDPISGHTALYWYRQSLGQGPEFLIYFQGTGAADDSGLPNDRFFAVRPEGSVSTLKIQRTERGDSAVYLCASSLTAGTEQFFGPGTRLTVL.

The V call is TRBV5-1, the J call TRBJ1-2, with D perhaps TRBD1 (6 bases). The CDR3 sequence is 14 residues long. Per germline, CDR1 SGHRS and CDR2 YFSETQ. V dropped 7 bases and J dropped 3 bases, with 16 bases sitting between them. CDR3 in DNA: TGCGCCAGCGGGACTTCAGGGGTCGACTATGGCTACACCTTC. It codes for CASGTSGVDYGYTF.

CDR3 nucleotides: TGTGCCAGCACTTTGGACCTAGGACACAATGAGCAGTTCTTC. Encoded protein: CASTLDLGHNEQFF. The chain combines TRBV6-1 with TRBJ2-1, with no clear D. Trimming removed 7 bases at V and 5 bases at J, with 15 bases between. This CDR3 has 14 residues. Per the germline V gene, CDR1 is MNHNS and CDR2 is SASEGT.

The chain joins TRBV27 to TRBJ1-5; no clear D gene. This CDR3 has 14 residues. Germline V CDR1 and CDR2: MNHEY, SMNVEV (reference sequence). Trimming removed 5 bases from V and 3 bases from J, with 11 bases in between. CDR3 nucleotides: TGTGCCAGCAGTATCTCCGGGCCCAATCAGCCCCAGCATTTT. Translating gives CASSISGPNQPQHF.

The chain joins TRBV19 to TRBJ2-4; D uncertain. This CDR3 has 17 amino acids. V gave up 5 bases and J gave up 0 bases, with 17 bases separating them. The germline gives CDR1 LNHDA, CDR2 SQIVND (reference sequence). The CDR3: CASSPPAPNVAKNIQYF. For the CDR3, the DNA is TGTGCCAGTAGTCCACCAGCTCCCAATGTAGCCAAAAACATTCAGTACTTC.

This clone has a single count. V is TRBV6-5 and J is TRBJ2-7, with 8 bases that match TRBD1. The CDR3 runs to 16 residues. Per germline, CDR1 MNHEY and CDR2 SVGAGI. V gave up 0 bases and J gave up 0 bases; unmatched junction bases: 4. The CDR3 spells CASSYSFTGGSYEQYF. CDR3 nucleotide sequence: TGTGCCAGCAGTTACTCATTCACAGGGGGCTCCTACGAGCAGTACTTC.

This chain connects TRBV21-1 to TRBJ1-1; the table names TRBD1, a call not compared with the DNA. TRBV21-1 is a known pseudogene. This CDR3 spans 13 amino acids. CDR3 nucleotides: TGTGCCACCCACTCAGGTGGGTACACTGAAGCTTTCTTT. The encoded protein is CATHSGGYTEAFF.

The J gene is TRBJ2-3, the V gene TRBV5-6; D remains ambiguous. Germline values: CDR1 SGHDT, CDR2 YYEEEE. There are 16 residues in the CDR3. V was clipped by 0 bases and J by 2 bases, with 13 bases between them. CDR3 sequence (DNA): TGTGCCAGCAGCTTGGGGCTAGGTCGTCCCACAGATACGCAGTATTTT. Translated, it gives CASSLGLGRPTDTQYF.

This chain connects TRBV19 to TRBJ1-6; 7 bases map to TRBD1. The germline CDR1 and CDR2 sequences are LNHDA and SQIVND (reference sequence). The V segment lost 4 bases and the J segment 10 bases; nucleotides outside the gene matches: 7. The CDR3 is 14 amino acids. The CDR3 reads CASSTGQVASPLHF. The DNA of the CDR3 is TGTGCCAGTAGTACCGGACAGGTAGCATCACCCCTCCACTTT.

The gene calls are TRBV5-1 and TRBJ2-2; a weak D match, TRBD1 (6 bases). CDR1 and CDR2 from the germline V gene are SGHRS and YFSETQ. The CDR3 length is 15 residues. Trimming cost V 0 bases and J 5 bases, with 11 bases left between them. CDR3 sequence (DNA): TGCGCCAGCAGCTTGGCCAGGACAGCGACCGGGGAGCTGTTTTTT. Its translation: CASSLARTATGELFF.

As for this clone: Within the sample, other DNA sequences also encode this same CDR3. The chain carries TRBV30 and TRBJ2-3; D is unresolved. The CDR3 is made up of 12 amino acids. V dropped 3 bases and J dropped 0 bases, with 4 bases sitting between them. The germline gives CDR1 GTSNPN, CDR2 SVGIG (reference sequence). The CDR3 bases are TGTGCCTGGAGCCTGAGCACAGATACGCAGTATTTT. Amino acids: CAWSLSTDTQYF.

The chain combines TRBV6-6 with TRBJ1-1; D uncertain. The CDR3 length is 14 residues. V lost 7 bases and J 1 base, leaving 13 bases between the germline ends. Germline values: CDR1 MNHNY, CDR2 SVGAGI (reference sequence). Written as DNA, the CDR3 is TGTGCCAGCACCCAGCTGGGGTCGAACACTGAAGCTTTCTTT. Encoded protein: CASTQLGSNTEAFF.

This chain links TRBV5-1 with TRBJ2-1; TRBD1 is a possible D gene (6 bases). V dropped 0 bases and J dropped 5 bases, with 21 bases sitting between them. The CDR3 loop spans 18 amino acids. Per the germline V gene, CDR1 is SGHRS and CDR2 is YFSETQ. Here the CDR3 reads CASSLDMFVRDTDNEQFF. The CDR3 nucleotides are TGCGCCAGCAGCTTGGATATGTTTGTGAGGGACACGGACAATGAGCAGTTCTTC.

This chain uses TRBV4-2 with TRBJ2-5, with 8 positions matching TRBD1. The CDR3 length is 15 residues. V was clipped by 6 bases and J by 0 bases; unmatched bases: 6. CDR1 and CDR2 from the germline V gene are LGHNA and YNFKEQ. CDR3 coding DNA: TGTGCCAGCAGTCGTCCGGGACAGGACCAAGAGACCCAGTACTTC. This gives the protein CASSRPGQDQETQYF.

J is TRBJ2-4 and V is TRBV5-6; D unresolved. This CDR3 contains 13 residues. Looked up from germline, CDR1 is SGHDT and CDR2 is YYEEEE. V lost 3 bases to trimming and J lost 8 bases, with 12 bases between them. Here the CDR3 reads CASSSYHMDIQYF. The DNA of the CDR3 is TGTGCCAGCAGCTCCTACCATATGGACATTCAGTACTTC. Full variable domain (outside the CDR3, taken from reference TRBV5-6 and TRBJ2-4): DAGVTQSPTHLIKTRGQQVTLRCSPKSGHDTVSWYQQALGQGPQFIFQYYEEEERQRGNFPDRFSGHQFPNYSSELNVNALLLGDSALYLCASSSYHMDIQYFGAGTRLSVL.

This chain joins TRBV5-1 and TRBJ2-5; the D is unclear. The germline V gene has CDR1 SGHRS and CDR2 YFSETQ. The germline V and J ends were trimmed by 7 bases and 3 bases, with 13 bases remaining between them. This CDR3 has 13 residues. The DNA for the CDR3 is TGCGCCAGCGGACCACTCGGCGAAGAGACCCAGTACTTC. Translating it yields CASGPLGEETQYF.

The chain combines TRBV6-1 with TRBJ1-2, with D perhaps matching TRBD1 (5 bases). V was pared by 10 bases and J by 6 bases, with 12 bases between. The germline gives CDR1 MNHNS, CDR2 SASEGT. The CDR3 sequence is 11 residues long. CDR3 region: CATTRGDGYTF. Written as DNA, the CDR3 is TGTGCCACGACTCGAGGGGATGGCTACACCTTC.

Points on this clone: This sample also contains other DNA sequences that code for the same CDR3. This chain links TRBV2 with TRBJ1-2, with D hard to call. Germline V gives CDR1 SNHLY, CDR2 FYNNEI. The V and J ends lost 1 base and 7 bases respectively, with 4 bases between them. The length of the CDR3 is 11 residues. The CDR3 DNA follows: TGTGCCAGCAGTGAAGGGGGTGGCTACACCTTC. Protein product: CASSEGGGYTF.

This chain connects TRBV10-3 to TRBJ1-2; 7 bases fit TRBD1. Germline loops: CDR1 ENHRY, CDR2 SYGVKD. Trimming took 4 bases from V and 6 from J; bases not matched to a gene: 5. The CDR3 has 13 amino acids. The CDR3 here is CAISGQGDDGYTF. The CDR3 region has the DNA TGTGCCATCAGTGGGCAGGGGGACGATGGCTACACCTTC.

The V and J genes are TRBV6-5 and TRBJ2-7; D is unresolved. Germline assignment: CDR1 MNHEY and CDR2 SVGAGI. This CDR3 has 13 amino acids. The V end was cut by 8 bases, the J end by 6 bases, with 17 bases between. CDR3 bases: TGTGCCAGCGGGCTAGTGGGGTACTCCGAGCAGTACTTC. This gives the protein CASGLVGYSEQYF.

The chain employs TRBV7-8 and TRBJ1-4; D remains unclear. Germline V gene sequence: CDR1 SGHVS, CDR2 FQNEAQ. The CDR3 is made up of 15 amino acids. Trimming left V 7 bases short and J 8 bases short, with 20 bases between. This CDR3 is CASTRNGREEEKLFF. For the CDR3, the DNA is TGTGCCAGCACCCGGAACGGGAGGGAGGAGGAAAAACTGTTTTTT.

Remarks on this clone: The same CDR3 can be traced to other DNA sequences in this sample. The CDR3 sequence: CASSYSRGNYEQYF. CDR3 nucleotide sequence: TGTGCCAGCAGTTACTCCCGCGGAAACTACGAGCAGTACTTC. The chain joins TRBV6-6 to TRBJ2-7; D is unclear. The CDR3 totals 14 residues. Trimming shortened V by 0 bases and J by 3 bases, and 9 bases separated the two germline ends. Germline V gene data show CDR1 as MNHNY and CDR2 as SVGAGI (reference sequence).

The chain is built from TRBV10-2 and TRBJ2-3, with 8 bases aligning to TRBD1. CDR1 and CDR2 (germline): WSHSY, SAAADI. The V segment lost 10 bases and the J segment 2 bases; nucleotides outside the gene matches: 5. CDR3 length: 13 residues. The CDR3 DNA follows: TGCGCCATCGCGGGACAGGTCACAGATACGCAGTATTTT. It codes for CAIAGQVTDTQYF.

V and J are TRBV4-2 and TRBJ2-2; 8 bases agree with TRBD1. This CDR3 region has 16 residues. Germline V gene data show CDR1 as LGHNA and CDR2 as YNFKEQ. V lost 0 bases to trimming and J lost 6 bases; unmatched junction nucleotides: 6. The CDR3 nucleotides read TGTGCCAGCAGCCAAGACGGACAGGGCGGTGCCGGGGAGCTGTTTTTT. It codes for CASSQDGQGGAGELFF.

The CDR3 is CASSGPRVLNSPLHF. The CDR3 DNA reads TGTGCCAGCAGTGGCCCCCGGGTCCTTAATTCACCCCTCCACTTT. The V and J genes are TRBV6-5 and TRBJ1-6; D gene uncertain. Germline lookup yields CDR1 MNHEY and CDR2 SVGAGI. The V gene lost 5 bases and the J gene lost 6 bases, with 14 bases spanning the gap. This CDR3 region has 15 residues.